This entry concerns a single T cell receptor (beta chain). Trimming removed 6 bases from V and 5 bases from J; junction bases left unmatched: 10. Germline assignment: CDR1 MNHEY and CDR2 SMNVEV (reference sequence). The CDR3 length is 15 residues. This specimen belongs to a study of blood T cell repertoires in COVID-19. About the research overall: Whether acute or convalescent, the COVID-19 samples came from the United States, Italy and Spain.

The protocol was immunoSEQ multiplex PCR, while the TCRdb copy is restricted to in-frame clones and leaves out a portion. The data contain about 230,000 clones, roughly 85% of them singletons. The source is a man aged 50 or older with COVID-19, enrolled during active disease. The specimen was peripheral blood. V and J are TRBV27 and TRBJ2-5; TRBD1 agrees at 9 bases. CDR3 loop: CASRPGTGQWETQYF. The DNA of the CDR3 is TGTGCCAGCAGGCCCGGGACAGGGCAGTGGGAGACCCAGTACTTC.